The clone carrying this T cell receptor beta chain was counted only a few times. The source of the sample is a study of beta chain features in type 1 diabetes. Expressed TCRB transcripts were sequenced, since all the RNA that had been isolated was reverse transcribed. Sequencing was performed with immunoSEQ multiplex PCR; in TCRdb, only in-frame clones are kept and a portion is missing. The sample carries 900,000 or so clones, roughly 17% recorded once. The trim removed 5 bases at V and 3 bases at J, leaving 14 bases unmatched. The CDR3 is made up of 18 amino acids. Germline CDR1 LGHNA, CDR2 YNFKEQ. The V and J genes are TRBV4-2 and TRBJ1-4; TRBD1 matches at 8 bases. Specimen: naive CD4+ T cells from blood. This TCR came from a woman between 18 and 29 years old in good health. The CDR3 spells CASSSRGRGGEANEKLFF. CDR3 in DNA: TGTGCCAGCAGCTCCAGGGGGCGCGGAGGTGAAGCTAATGAAAAACTGTTTTTT.